The source of this T cell receptor beta chain is a study of tumor-infiltrating lymphocytes in primary liver carcinoma. Germline CDR1 reads MNHEY; CDR2 reads SVGEGT. CDR3 size: 16 residues. Regarding the study as a whole: Whereas tumor region pairs overlapped more, tumor-adjacent and tumor-blood pairs overlapped less. It was in tumors, not blood, that the top-250-clone fraction was significantly higher (p = 0.039).

From unsorted bulk tissue weighing roughly 17-31 mg, DNA and RNA were co-extracted. Each participant had primary liver carcinoma, and surgical resection was the treatment. A remark on this clonotype: As yet, its antigen is unknown. One end of the junction is discordant with germline, which a read error may explain.

Researchers generated TCR beta cDNA from 500 ng of total RNA, relying on a constant-region primer. Modified slightly, ARM-PCR produced TCR beta libraries over three nested multiplex PCR rounds. In the first two PCR rounds, TRBV1-TRBV30 forward primers were paired with a C-beta reverse primer, and each round lasted 10 cycles. TCRdb ran MiXCR on the multiplex PCR reads and lists one entry per CDR3 protein. The table lists 35,000 to 45,000 distinct CDR3 sequences, around 80% of them singletons. The material sequenced was tumor-adjacent normal liver tissue. This clonotype was obtained from a woman aged 25 to 39 with primary liver carcinoma and hepatitis B virus infection. The rearrangement joins TRBV6-2 or TRBV6-3 to TRBJ2-6, with a weak D call TRBD1 (5 bases). The CDR3 is CASSIDGDSGANVLTF. In DNA, the CDR3 is TGTGCCAGCAGTATAGATGGTGACTCTGGGGCCAACGTCCTGACTTTT.